This is a list of T cell receptor beta chains from one sample in a study of control samples from healthy donors and cancer patients. Libraries were prepared by immunoSEQ multiplex PCR; TCRdb keeps only in-frame clonotypes and omits some of them. The repertoire holds 130,000 or so clones, roughly 90% seen once, with approximately 2% in the top ten. Sequenced sample: blood. The receptors were sampled from a woman between 50 and 59 years old in good health. CDR3s include the opening cysteine and the closing phenylalanine or tryptophan. A D gene is named only where the DNA matches it firmly. Size is stated for part of the rows, as once, few or many counts, or as a class when the clone is expanded.

size	V	J	D	CDR3	DNA
once	TRBV15	TRBJ2-3	NA	CATSRAPLASDTQYF	TGTGCCACCAGCAGAGCCCCACTAGCATCAGATACGCAGTATTTT
NA	TRBV28	TRBJ2-7	NA	CASSLSGPVNPEQYF	TGTGCCAGCAGTTTGTCCGGCCCAGTAAACCCCGAGCAGTACTTC
NA	TRBV6-5	TRBJ1-6	NA	CASKKGNRNSPLHF	TGTGCCAGCAAAAAGGGAAATAGAAATTCACCCCTCCACTTT
NA	TRBV1	TRBJ2-4	NA	CTSSLYITGGNIQYF	TGCACCAGCAGCCTATATATTACAGGGGGAAACATTCAGTACTTC
once	TRBV18	TRBJ2-1	NA	CASSRSPGGDNEQFF	TGTGCCAGCTCACGGTCCCCTGGAGGAGACAATGAGCAGTTCTTC
NA	TRBV7-7	TRBJ2-1	TRBD2	CASSPGTLVGGADNEQFF	TGTGCTAGCAGTCCGGGGACCCTGGTCGGGGGGGCGGACAATGAGCAGTTCTTC
NA	TRBV6-5	TRBJ2-3	NA	CASRTQEPSTQYF	TGTGCCAGCCGGACCCAAGAGCCCTCGACGCAGTATTTT
NA	TRBV7-2	TRBJ1-2	NA	CASSFRDYYGYTF	TGTGCCAGCAGCTTCCGGGACTACTATGGCTACACCTTC
NA	TRBV15	TRBJ2-5	TRBD2	CATSRAGVAGGLETQYF	TGTGCCACCAGCAGAGCCGGGGTTGCGGGAGGGCTTGAGACCCAGTACTTC
NA	TRBV7-9	TRBJ2-5	NA	CASSLDPGETQYF	TGTGCCAGCAGCTTGGATCCTGGAGAGACCCAGTACTTC
NA	TRBV7-8	TRBJ2-6	NA	CASSFLLTSRGNTSGANVLTF	TGTGCCAGCAGCTTTCTACTTACCTCAAGGGGTAATACCTCTGGGGCCAACGTCCTGACTTTC
once	TRBV5-1	TRBJ1-2	TRBD1	CASSLGVLTGRANGYTF	TGCGCCAGCAGCTTGGGGGTGTTGACAGGGCGGGCCAATGGCTACACCTTC
NA	TRBV25-1	TRBJ1-1	NA	CASSADSYTEAFF	TGTGCCAGCAGTGCCGACAGCTACACTGAAGCTTTCTTT
NA	TRBV5-4	TRBJ2-1	TRBD2	CASSLVPSGGADEQFF	TGTGCCAGCAGCTTGGTTCCTAGCGGGGGGGCCGATGAGCAGTTCTTC
NA	TRBV27	TRBJ2-7	NA	CASSSAGYYEQYF	TGTGCCAGCAGTTCCGCCGGCTACTACGAGCAGTACTTC
NA	TRBV27	TRBJ2-2	NA	CASSLTGSGGELFF	TGTGCCAGCAGTTTAACCGGGTCTGGCGGGGAGCTGTTTTTT
NA	TRBV28	TRBJ2-2	TRBD1	CASSSLQGFGELFF	TGTGCCAGCAGTTCACTACAGGGGTTCGGGGAGCTGTTTTTT
NA	TRBV5-6	TRBJ1-2	NA	CASSRLGGSYGYTF	TGTGCCAGCAGCCGACTCGGCGGGAGCTATGGCTACACCTTC
NA	TRBV19	TRBJ1-6	NA	CASSIEGGFNSPLHF	TGTGCCAGTAGTATCGAGGGGGGATTTAATTCACCCCTCCACTTT
NA	TRBV10-3	TRBJ2-1	NA	CAISDPSKAVSYNEQFF	TGTGCCATCAGTGACCCGTCGAAGGCGGTCTCCTACAATGAGCAGTTCTTC
NA	TRBV19	TRBJ1-1	NA	CASSTPSGRVFTEAFF	TGTGCCAGTAGTACCCCATCGGGCAGGGTGTTCACTGAAGCTTTCTTT
NA	TRBV3-1/TRBV3-2	TRBJ1-4	NA	CASSQGVSNEKLFF	TGTGCCAGCAGCCAAGGGGTATCTAATGAAAAACTGTTTTTT
few	TRBV27	TRBJ1-1	TRBD1	CASHGQGPNTEAFF	TGTGCCAGCCACGGACAGGGGCCGAACACTGAAGCTTTCTTT
once	TRBV30	TRBJ1-3	NA	CAWSDRVSGNTIYF	TGTGCCTGGAGTGACAGGGTCTCTGGAAACACCATATATTTT